The entry below describes one T cell receptor (beta chain). Its target is unknown. Study-level results: In terms of TCR gene usage, tumor memory CD4+ T cells clustered together with blood and lymph node memory CD4+ cells, as well as with lymph node naive CD4+ cells. Greatest tumor Treg TCR overlap was with tumor naive CD4+ cells.

The CDR3 covers 15 residues. CDR1 and CDR2 from the germline V gene are SGHTA and FQGNSA. Between the trimmed V and J ends, which lost 6 bases and 3 bases, there was a span of 17 bases. Each CDR3 protein gets one entry after TCRdb re-called the 5' RACE reads with MiXCR. The data hold about 62,000 distinct CDR3 sequences, with about 31% observed a single time. Sequencing input: tumor-infiltrating naive CD4+ T cells sorted from the breast tumor. Regarding subset: naive CD4+ T cells, CD4+CD45RA+CD25-. The rearrangement joins TRBV7-2 to TRBJ2-5, with D perhaps matching TRBD1 (5 bases). The sequence derives from a female donor with breast cancer. The CDR3 sequence is CASRRKGSGEETQYF. The CDR3 nucleotides read TGTGCCAGCAGGCGTAAGGGGTCGGGCGAAGAGACCCAGTACTTC.